The clone carrying this T cell receptor beta chain came up many times. Its antigen is undetermined. TCRdb reanalysed the 5' RACE reads using MiXCR and keeps one entry per CDR3 protein. The data show fewer than 5,500 distinct CDR3 sequences, with roughly 7% seen just once and 20% to 30% held by the top ten. Time point of the sample: sample taken at primary tumor resection. This entry is derived from a study of spatial heterogeneity in lung cancer. General study results and limits: In tumors, expanded intratumoral alpha and beta TCR counts tracked mutation counts.

V was cut by 0 bases and J by 0 bases, with 7 bases left in between. The germline CDR1 and CDR2 sequences are SGDLS and YYNGEE. This CDR3 region has 15 residues. Here the sequenced sample was lung tumor tissue, taken at surgery. The chain joins TRBV9 to TRBJ2-1; D remains ambiguous. This receptor was obtained from a male donor with early-stage non-small cell lung cancer. CDR3 loop: CASSVGHSSYNEQFF. CDR3 nucleotide sequence: TGTGCCAGCAGCGTAGGGCACAGCTCCTACAATGAGCAGTTCTTC.